These 15 T cell receptor beta chains originate from one sample sequenced in a study of tumor-infiltrating lymphocytes in primary liver carcinoma. The source material, about 18-33 mg of unsorted bulk tissue, was used to co-extract RNA and DNA. The input was about 500 ng total RNA; TCR beta cDNA was made from it with a constant-region primer. Library construction for TCR beta comprised three nested multiplex PCR rounds performed with slightly modified ARM-PCR. The first two PCR rounds used TRBV1-TRBV30 forward primers with a C-beta reverse primer, roughly 10 cycles each. Via MiXCR, TCRdb re-called the multiplex PCR reads, giving one row per CDR3 protein. The data show fewer than 250,000 distinct CDR3 sequences, 85% seen once. Specimen: tumor tissue from primary liver carcinoma. The origin of the receptors is a man aged 35 to 55 with primary liver carcinoma and hepatitis B virus infection.

In the case of this clonotype: Compared with germline, one end of the junction differs, possibly owing to a read error. This rearrangement joins TRBV11-1 to TRBJ1-2, with TRBD1 identical over 7 bases. CDR3 length: 17 amino acids. Germline assignment: CDR1 SGHAT and CDR2 FQDESV (reference sequence). The CDR3 protein is CASSRTGTVIAKYGYTF. In DNA, the CDR3 is TGTGCCAGCAGTAGAACCGGGACAGTAATAGCTAAGTATGGCTACACCTTC. The full variable domain, its missing parts supplied by reference TRBV11-1 and TRBJ1-2, is EAEVAQSPRYKITEKSQAVAFWCDPISGHATLYWYRQILGQGPELLVQFQDESVVDDSQLPKDRFSAERLKGVDSTLKIQPAELGDSAMYLCASSRTGTVIAKYGYTFGSGTRLTVV.

In the case of this clonotype: The junction does not match germline at one end; this may be a read error. The chain has TRBV9 and TRBJ2-3; 8 positions agree with TRBD2. The germline gives CDR1 SGDLS, CDR2 YYNGEE. The CDR3 is 16 amino acids. Here the CDR3 DNA reads TGTGCTAGCAGCGTGTCTAGCGGGCAGAGCACAGATACGCAGTACTTT. Translation gives CASSVSSGQSTDTQYF.

The rearrangement links TRBV6-2 or TRBV6-3 to TRBJ1-1; D remains ambiguous. The CDR3 spans 16 residues. Germline V lookup: CDR1 MNHEY, CDR2 SVGEGT. Deletions cut 0 bases from V and 12 bases from J, with 23 bases between. CDR3 nucleotides: TGTGCCAGCAGTTACTCGCTGGTTTACCACCACACTGGAACTTTCTTT. As protein: CASSYSLVYHHTGTFF.

This clonotype was found many times. The V call is TRBV28, the J call TRBJ2-1; 7 bases line up with TRBD2. This CDR3 comprises 13 residues. Per the germline V gene, CDR1 is MDHEN and CDR2 is SYDVKM. Trimming removed 6 bases from V and 4 bases from J; junction bases left unmatched: 3. The CDR3 bases are TGTGCCAGCAGCTTAGCGGGTTACAATGAGCAGTTCTTC. Translation gives CASSLAGYNEQFF. The complete variable domain, with remaining parts taken from reference TRBV28 and TRBJ2-1, reads DVKVTQSSRYLVKRTGEKVFLECVQDMDHENMFWYRQDPGLGLRLIYFSYDVKMKEKGDIPEGYSVSREKKERFSLILESASTNQTSMYLCASSLAGYNEQFFGPGTRLTVL.

This clonotype appeared a single time. A much larger clone lies one base from this, so it may be a read error. The chain is built from TRBV28 and TRBJ2-3; the D is unclear. V dropped 7 bases and J dropped 6 bases, with 5 bases sitting between them. From germline, CDR1 is MDHEN and CDR2 SYDVKM. The CDR3 contains 10 residues. CDR3 in DNA: TGTGCCAGCACTTTTGATACGCAGTATTTT. Translation: CASTFDTQYF.

This clonotype showed up just a few times. The rearrangement uses TRBV29-1 and TRBJ2-7; tentatively, D is TRBD1 (6 bases). The CDR3 has 14 amino acids. The germline V gene encodes CDR1 SQVTM and CDR2 ANQGSEA. V gave up 4 bases and J gave up 7 bases, with 20 bases separating them. The CDR3 loop is CSVVETGTLYEQYF. The CDR3 DNA reads TGCAGCGTTGTAGAGACAGGAACGCTCTATGAGCAGTACTTC.

As concerns this clonotype: Given a much more abundant clone one base away, this may be a read error. The chain combines TRBV7-9 with TRBJ2-3; possible D gene TRBD2, 5 bases. The CDR3 covers 15 residues. Trimming pared 5 bases from V and 4 bases from J, leaving 16 bases between. CDR1 SEHNR and CDR2 FQNEAQ come from the germline V gene (reference sequence). CDR3 amino acids: CASSLSGEQADTQYF. The CDR3 DNA is TGTGCCAGCAGCCTGTCTGGGGAGCAGGCAGATACGCAGTATTTT. Filled out from reference TRBV7-9 and TRBJ2-3, the complete variable domain reads DTGVSQNPRHKITKRGQNVTFRCDPISEHNRLYWYRQTLGQGPEFLTYFQNEAQLEKSRLLSDRFSAERPKGSFSTLEIQRTEQGDSAMYLCASSLSGEQADTQYFGPGTRLTVL.

The V gene is TRBV11-2, the J gene TRBJ2-5, with D hard to call. Trimming removed 8 bases at V and 2 bases at J, with 15 bases between. CDR3 length: 14 amino acids. The germline CDR1 and CDR2 sequences are SGHAT and FQNNGV. The CDR3, as DNA: TGTGCCAGCGCCCGAGCGAGAGGACAAGAGACCCAGTACTTC. Translated, it gives CASARARGQETQYF.

V usage is TRBV6-6 and J usage is TRBJ2-1; no clear D gene. This CDR3 has 15 amino acids. The germline CDR1 and CDR2 sequences are MNHNY and SVGAGI (reference sequence). The ends were cut back, 0 bases at V and 9 bases at J, with 15 bases in the middle. This chain's CDR3 is CASSYSTGSFTEQFF. The DNA for the CDR3 is TGTGCCAGCAGTTACTCGACTGGTTCCTTCACTGAGCAGTTCTTC.

In its sample, this clonotype was seen once. The rearrangement links TRBV7-9 to TRBJ1-5; D call uncertain. V gave up 3 bases and J gave up 8 bases, with 14 bases separating them. CDR1 and CDR2 (germline): SEHNR, FQNEAQ (reference sequence). The CDR3 totals 14 residues. DNA for the CDR3: TGTGCCAGCAGCTTCGGCCAGGCGGATGAGCCCCAGCATTTT. Translated, it gives CASSFGQADEPQHF. The full variable domain, completed using reference TRBV7-9 and TRBJ1-5, is DTGVSQNPRHKITKRGQNVTFRCDPISEHNRLYWYRQTLGQGPEFLTYFQNEAQLEKSRLLSDRFSAERPKGSFSTLEIQRTEQGDSAMYLCASSFGQADEPQHFGDGTRLSIL.

This rearrangement joins TRBV6-6 to TRBJ2-7; no firm D call. The CDR3 is 14 amino acids. Per germline, CDR1 MNHNY and CDR2 SVGAGI (reference sequence). The CDR3 here is CISSFTGFSYEQYF. The CDR3 bases are TGTATCAGCAGTTTTACGGGTTTTTCCTACGAGCAGTACTTC.

In regard to this clonotype: The CDR3 end shows no conserved phenylalanine or tryptophan, and so a read error is likely. J is TRBJ1-6 and V is TRBV4-3; D is perhaps TRBD1 (5 bases). CDR1 is LGHNA, CDR2 YSLEER, per germline. This CDR3 has 15 residues. The CDR3 region is CASSQGQLYNSLLHI. CDR3 DNA: TGCGCCAGCAGCCAAGGACAGCTCTATAATTCACTCCTCCACATT.

This clonotype came up many times. The rearrangement uses TRBV12-3 or TRBV12-4 and TRBJ2-5; D is possibly TRBD2 (6 bases). Trimming removed 8 bases at V and 1 base at J, with 14 bases between. The CDR3 loop spans 14 amino acids. The chain's CDR3 is CASGLTSSQETQYF. Here the CDR3 DNA reads TGTGCCAGCGGCCTTACTAGCTCCCAAGAGACCCAGTACTTC.

A note on this clonotype: The junction does not match germline at one end; this may be a read error. J is TRBJ2-5 and V is TRBV6-1; D remains ambiguous. The CDR3 runs 13 residues. Germline V gives CDR1 MNHNS, CDR2 SASEGT. The CDR3: CASSVRSAETQYF. The CDR3, as DNA: TGTGCCAGCAGTGTAAGGAGCGCAGAGACCCAGTATTTC.

Note on this clonotype: Germline is not matched at one junction end, which may reflect a read error. The chain recombines TRBV4-1 with TRBJ2-2; D possibly uses TRBD1 or TRBD2 (7 bases each). The CDR3 is made up of 15 amino acids. Germline assignment: CDR1 MGHRA and CDR2 YSYEKL. CDR3 bases: TGCGTCAGCAGCCTCCAGGGGGGGGGCTCCTGGGAGCTGTTTTTT. Encoded protein: CVSSLQGGGSWELFF.